The rows below give T cell receptor beta chains drawn from one sample of a study of control samples from healthy donors and cancer patients. Clones were read by immunoSEQ multiplex PCR, and TCRdb kept only the in-frame ones, dropping some. The sample consists of over 85,000 clones, roughly 80% of them appearing once. The specimen sequenced was PBMCs. The receptors come from a man in his 70s with lung cancer. Each CDR3 is given without its conserved first and last residue. The order of the fields is V gene, clone size, D gene, CDR3 protein. A D gene is named only where the DNA matches it firmly. The size entry is marked missing in some rows and otherwise reads once, few, many or a size class.

TRBV9	-	-	ASSVGAGVTYNEQF
TRBV19	few	-	ASSLARREKLF
TRBV30	-	-	AWGVRRGEAF
TRBV14	-	-	ASSQVRRQEQF
TRBV19	-	TRBD1	ASRPKHRDRDSISNQPQH
TRBV9	-	TRBD2	ASSVEMSGLAGGLDTQY
TRBV5-8	once	TRBD1	ASSFRDRDNEQY
TRBV7-8	few	TRBD2	ASSSSGLAGGIGRGNNEQF
TRBV7-9	few	TRBD1	ASSRSPVGQGNEQF
TRBV3-1/TRBV3-2	once	TRBD1	ASSQRDSFSPLH
TRBV6-2/TRBV6-3	once	TRBD2	ASSSPASGGRNEQF
TRBV28	-	-	ASSRGWAGPQH
TRBV2	once	-	ASSVQGNTIY
TRBV19	-	TRBD2	ASSIDRTSANTGELF
TRBV7-3	-	TRBD2	ASSSDLAGGRNEQF
TRBV7-8	-	-	ASSLVPPYSDSNQPQH
TRBV6-6	-	-	ASSTGHTEAF
TRBV5-6	-	-	ASSSSLRGETQY
TRBV19	-	-	ASGEYQPQH
TRBV4-1	once	-	ASSLGRISGANVLT
TRBV7-6	once	TRBD2	ASSLSGGVGETQY
TRBV11-2	-	-	ASSSDGYYGYT
TRBV7-6	-	TRBD1	ASSLIKEGRGLGTIY
TRBV27	few	-	ASNAVGKSIHGYT
TRBV7-7	once	-	ASSLGSGVNTEAF
TRBV11-3	-	-	ASSLTKNSPLH
TRBV7-2	-	TRBD1	ASSQSKTGGKAF
TRBV3-1/TRBV3-2	once	TRBD2	ASSQGLAGGPNNEQF
TRBV15	-	TRBD2	ATGLGLANTGELF
TRBV12-3/TRBV12-4	-	-	ASSPPLGQRD
TRBV29-1	-	TRBD1	SAHRGGTEAF
TRBV30	-	-	AWSVRGSLTNEKLF
TRBV12-3/TRBV12-4	-	-	ASSPRTENEQF
TRBV7-9	-	TRBD2	ASSMGLAVYNEQF
TRBV6-6	-	TRBD1	ASSLQRTGANTEAF
TRBV18	-	TRBD2	ASSPGGEEQY
TRBV7-9	-	-	ASSLAFTDTQY
TRBV20-1	-	-	SASVQGPKETQY
TRBV2	-	-	ASSPQGGGLDGYT
TRBV5-1	-	TRBD1	ASSSEGGRSTDTQY
TRBV7-9	-	-	ASSLVRASRYEQY
TRBV30	once	TRBD2	AWSVGLPAGGADTQY
TRBV4-1	-	-	ASSQDFTVSNQPQH
TRBV30	-	TRBD1	AWSGGGPEQY
TRBV7-9	once	TRBD1	ASSAAGGYGYT
TRBV5-6	-	TRBD2	ASSSRGTSGGASTDTQY
TRBV21-1	-	-	ASSAQGTTGGYEQY
TRBV7-9	-	TRBD2	ASSSRTSGGLNEQF